The 22 T cell receptor beta chains listed next were all sequenced from one sample in a study of graft-versus-host responses after intestinal transplantation. Sequencing used immunoSEQ multiplex PCR; TCRdb keeps in-frame clones, though not all of them. The sample holds 85,000 to 100,000 clones, around 90% seen once. Which antigens these TCRs recognize remains unknown. The sequenced sample was unstimulated CD8+ T cells sorted from spleen or lymph node cells, obtained before transplant. The source is a human donor who was the organ donor for an intestinal transplant.

V and J are TRBV30 and TRBJ1-5; 7 bases fit TRBD1. Per the germline V gene, CDR1 is GTSNPN and CDR2 is SVGIG (reference sequence). CDR3 length: 15 residues. V lost 1 base and J lost 0; bases outside the gene matches: 3. This CDR3 is CAWSEGQHSNQPQHF. CDR3 DNA sequence: TGTGCCTGGAGTGAGGGACAGCATAGCAATCAGCCCCAGCATTTT.

The rearrangement joins TRBV11-2 to TRBJ2-7; 8 bases fit TRBD2. The germline CDR1 and CDR2 sequences are SGHAT and FQNNGV. CDR3 length equals 15 residues. V was pared by 1 base and J by 5 bases, with 7 bases of the junction left unmatched. CDR3 sequence: CASSLGTSLSHEQYF. CDR3 DNA sequence: TGTGCCAGCAGCTTAGGGACTAGCTTATCCCACGAGCAGTACTTC.

The chain carries TRBV6-6 and TRBJ2-3; tentatively, D is TRBD2 (6 bases). Per germline, CDR1 MNHNY and CDR2 SVGAGI (reference sequence). The CDR3 has 13 amino acids. V lost 7 bases to trimming and J lost 2 bases, with 10 bases between them. CDR3 loop: CASKERVTDTQYF. CDR3 in DNA: TGTGCCAGCAAGGAGCGGGTCACAGATACGCAGTATTTT.

The genes are TRBV5-6 and TRBJ1-6; tentative D call: TRBD1 (5 bases). Germline V CDR1 and CDR2: SGHDT, YYEEEE. This CDR3 is built from 18 residues. Trimming took off 1 base at V and 6 bases at J, with 20 bases between the two ends. The CDR3 DNA sequence: TGTGCCAGCAGCTTGTTAGGGGAATTGACAGTAGGTAATTCACCCCTCCACTTT. Translation: CASSLLGELTVGNSPLHF.

The gene calls are TRBV13 and TRBJ2-7, with D possibly being TRBD1 (6 bases). CDR3 length equals 14 residues. V was clipped by 5 bases and J by 2 bases, with 13 bases between them. Germline V gene data show CDR1 as PRHDT and CDR2 as FYEKMQ (reference sequence). CDR3 sequence: CASSHEGGAYEQYF. DNA for the CDR3: TGTGCCAGCAGCCACGAAGGGGGTGCCTACGAGCAGTACTTC. Together with reference TRBV13 and TRBJ2-7, the CDR3 gives the full variable domain: AAGVIQSPRHLIKEKRETATLKCYPIPRHDTVYWYQQGPGQDPQFLISFYEKMQSDKGSIPDRFSAQQFSDYHSELNMSSLELGDSALYFCASSHEGGAYEQYFGPGTRLTVT.

This sequence joins TRBV28 and TRBJ2-5; D may be TRBD1 (6 bases). The germline V and J ends were trimmed by 9 bases and 5 bases, with 19 bases remaining between them. Germline-derived CDR1 and CDR2 are MDHEN and SYDVKM. CDR3 size: 14 residues. The CDR3 DNA is TGTGCCAGTTTCCACACAGGGTTATCGGAGACCCAGTACTTC. It specifies CASFHTGLSETQYF. Full variable domain (rest looked up from reference TRBV28 and TRBJ2-5): DVKVTQSSRYLVKRTGEKVFLECVQDMDHENMFWYRQDPGLGLRLIYFSYDVKMKEKGDIPEGYSVSREKKERFSLILESASTNQTSMYLCASFHTGLSETQYFGPGTRLLVL.

The chain joins TRBV5-1 to TRBJ2-1; 8 bases are shared with TRBD2. CDR1 is SGHRS, CDR2 YFSETQ, per germline. Germline trimming cut 1 base from V and 3 bases from J; bases unmatched to any gene: 6. CDR3 length: 16 amino acids. The CDR3 DNA follows: TGCGCCAGCAGCTTGAGTCTGGGACTAGGCTACAATGAGCAGTTCTTC. This translates into CASSLSLGLGYNEQFF.

This clone has just one count. The V and J genes are TRBV6-5 and TRBJ2-3; TRBD2 aligns across 8 bases. Germline assignment: CDR1 MNHEY and CDR2 SVGAGI. This CDR3 region has 15 residues. V was pared by 6 bases and J by 4 bases, with 9 bases of the junction left unmatched. CDR3 in amino acids: CASSFGLASSDTQYF. CDR3 DNA: TGTGCCAGCAGCTTCGGACTAGCTAGTTCAGATACGCAGTATTTT.

This clone was found once. The chain uses TRBV6-6 and TRBJ2-5; tentative D call: TRBD2 (5 bases). V lost 7 bases to trimming and J lost 4 bases, with 19 bases between them. The CDR3 sequence is 15 residues long. CDR1 and CDR2 from the germline V gene are MNHNY and SVGAGI (reference sequence). CDR3 nucleotides: TGTGCCAGCATTCAATTAGGACTGCTTGGAGAGACCCAGTACTTC. Translated: CASIQLGLLGETQYF.

This chain connects TRBV11-2 to TRBJ2-2, with TRBD1 matching 7 bases. Trimming cost V 6 bases and J 6 bases; bases outside gene matches: 1. Looked up from germline, CDR1 is SGHAT and CDR2 is FQNNGV. CDR3 length: 12 residues. Here the CDR3 reads CASSGQAGELFF. The CDR3 coding sequence is TGTGCCAGCAGTGGACAGGCCGGGGAGCTGTTTTTT.

The J gene is TRBJ1-2, the V gene TRBV9; D gene uncertain. The V and J ends lost 0 bases and 14 bases respectively, with 14 bases between them. This CDR3 spans 12 amino acids. CDR1 is SGDLS, CDR2 YYNGEE, per germline. For the CDR3, the DNA is TGTGCCAGCAGCGTAGGCCCGGCAGGTGATACCTTC. Its translation is CASSVGPAGDTF.

This clone occurred a few times. The V call is TRBV6-5, the J call TRBJ2-1; the D gene is possibly TRBD2 (5 bases). The CDR3 has 14 amino acids. Deletions cut 7 bases from V and 8 bases from J, with 18 bases between. The V gene's germline CDR1 is MNHEY and CDR2 SVGAGI. The CDR3 reads CASIGGLFLDEQFF. Here the CDR3 DNA reads TGTGCCAGCATAGGAGGTCTGTTTTTGGATGAGCAGTTCTTC.

This clone appeared once. The rearrangement links TRBV4-1 to TRBJ2-7; 7 bases align to TRBD2. The junction had 9 bases not matched to a gene; V was cut back by 2 bases and J by 2 bases. Germline CDR1 MGHRA, CDR2 YSYEKL. CDR3 length equals 16 residues. As DNA, the CDR3 is TGCGCCAGCAGCCAAAGGGGACTATCGGAAACCTACGAGCAGTACTTC. Protein: CASSQRGLSETYEQYF.

In this sample, this clone turned up once. The chain recombines TRBV19 with TRBJ1-5; TRBD1 matches at 9 bases. V lost 6 bases and J lost 7; bases outside the gene matches: 10. Germline CDR1 LNHDA, CDR2 SQIVND (reference sequence). This CDR3 region has 15 residues. CDR3 bases: TGTGCCAGTAGCCCACAGGGGGCTCTTAACCAGCCCCAGCATTTT. It codes for CASSPQGALNQPQHF.

This sequence joins TRBV6-1 and TRBJ2-5; 7 bases match TRBD1. The J call is in doubt because the DNA end fits TRBJ2-7 better. The CDR3 is 15 residues long. Germline CDR1 and CDR2: MNHNS and SASEGT. CDR3 DNA sequence: TGTGCCAGCAGTGAATGGGACAGCCAGTCCTACGAGCAGTACTTC. Translation gives CASSEWDSQSYEQYF.

This clone is a singleton in its sample. The chain employs TRBV7-3 and TRBJ2-5; TRBD2 matches 7 bases. Germline V gene data show CDR1 as SGHTA and CDR2 as FQGTGA. Trimming at V came to 5 bases and at J to 2 bases, leaving 5 bases not matched to a gene. This CDR3 is 14 amino acids long. The CDR3 nucleotides are TGTGCCAGCAGCCCATCCGGGGGGCAAGAGACCCAGTACTTC. The encoded protein is CASSPSGGQETQYF.

The chain is built from TRBV4-2 and TRBJ2-3, with D perhaps matching TRBD2 (5 bases). V gave up 1 base and J gave up 8 bases, with 22 bases separating them. The CDR3 runs 17 residues. Germline-derived CDR1 and CDR2 are LGHNA and YNFKEQ. The CDR3 nucleotides are TGTGCCAGCAGCCAAGTTAAGTTCGTTGGCCGCCTAGCTACGCAGTATTTT. Residues: CASSQVKFVGRLATQYF.

This clone was seen only once. CDR3 protein: CASSPGQGASTDTQYF. In nucleotides, the CDR3 is TGTGCCAGCAGCCCAGGACAGGGGGCTAGCACAGATACGCAGTATTTT. The chain carries TRBV7-3 and TRBJ2-3, with 11 nucleotides matching TRBD1. V gave up 5 bases and J gave up 0 bases; unmatched junction bases: 4. The CDR3 has 16 amino acids. Germline V gives CDR1 SGHTA, CDR2 FQGTGA.

This clone was observed a single time. The V gene is TRBV6-5, the J gene TRBJ1-2, with 8 bases matching TRBD1. Germline-derived CDR1 and CDR2 are MNHEY and SVGAGI. The CDR3 loop spans 13 amino acids. The junction had 1 base not matched to a gene; V was cut back by 2 bases and J by 5 bases. The CDR3 DNA reads as TGTGCCAGCAGTTACCGGACAGGGTATGGCTACACCTTC. Protein: CASSYRTGYGYTF.

The chain links TRBV4-1 to TRBJ1-4; D gene uncertain. The CDR3 has 13 amino acids. Trimming removed 4 bases at V and 7 bases at J, with 10 bases between. Germline CDR1 reads MGHRA; CDR2 reads YSYEKL. The CDR3 sequence is CASSRGYVEKLFF. CDR3 nucleotides: TGCGCCAGCAGCCGAGGATACGTTGAAAAACTGTTTTTT.

The chain combines TRBV5-4 with TRBJ1-1; TRBD1 matches 8 bases. Germline values: CDR1 SGHNT, CDR2 YYREEE (reference sequence). The ends lost 1 base at V and 1 base at J; junction bases unmatched: 9. The CDR3 runs to 17 residues. The DNA for the CDR3 is TGTGCCAGCAGCTTGTTAAGGACAGGGCACAAGAACACTGAAGCTTTCTTT. This encodes CASSLLRTGHKNTEAFF.

This clone has only a few counts. The chain employs TRBV5-5 and TRBJ2-7; D is possibly TRBD1 (5 bases). The CDR3 is 14 amino acids. Trimming stripped 4 bases from V and 1 base from J, with 12 bases between. Germline lookup yields CDR1 SGHKS and CDR2 YYEKEE (reference sequence). CDR3 coding DNA: TGTGCCAGCAGCGTAACAGGCCCTTCCTACGAGCAGTACTTC. This translates into CASSVTGPSYEQYF. The full variable domain, completed using reference TRBV5-5 and TRBJ2-7, is DAGVTQSPTHLIKTRGQQVTLRCSPISGHKSVSWYQQVLGQGPQFIFQYYEKEERGRGNFPDRFSARQFPNYSSELNVNALLLGDSALYLCASSVTGPSYEQYFGPGTRLTVT.